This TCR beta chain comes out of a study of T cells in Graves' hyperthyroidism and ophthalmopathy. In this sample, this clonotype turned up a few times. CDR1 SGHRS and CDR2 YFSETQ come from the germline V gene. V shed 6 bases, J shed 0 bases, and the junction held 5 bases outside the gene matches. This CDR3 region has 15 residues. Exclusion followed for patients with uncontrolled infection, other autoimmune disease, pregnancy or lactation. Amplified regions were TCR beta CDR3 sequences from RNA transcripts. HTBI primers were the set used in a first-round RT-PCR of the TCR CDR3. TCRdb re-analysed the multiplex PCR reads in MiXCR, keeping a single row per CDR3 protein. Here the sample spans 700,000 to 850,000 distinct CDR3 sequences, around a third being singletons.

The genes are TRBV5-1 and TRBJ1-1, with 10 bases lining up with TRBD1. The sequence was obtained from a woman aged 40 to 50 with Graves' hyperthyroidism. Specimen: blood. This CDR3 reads CASTGGQGMNTEAFF. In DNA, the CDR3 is TGCGCCAGCACCGGGGGACAGGGGATGAACACTGAAGCTTTCTTT.